This T cell receptor (beta chain) was identified in a study of regulatory T cells in long-lasting Graves disease. The study, taken as a whole, reports: New patients shared fewer public clonotypes (about 970) than persistent patients did (around 2,700).

Construction of TCR beta libraries relied on iRepertoire HTBI primers and on Arm-PCR targeting CDR3 regions. MiXCR, run by TCRdb on the multiplex PCR reads, gives a single entry per CDR3 protein. Altogether just over 600,000 distinct CDR3 sequences are present, roughly 15% being singletons, with the ten largest covering approximately 20%. Time point: newly diagnosed GD, antithyroid drugs for less than 3 months. RNA extracted from PBMCs served as the sequencing template. CDR3 length: 14 amino acids. V trimming: 4 bases; J trimming: 8 bases; junction bases outside the gene matches: 9. The germline gives CDR1 SGHDN, CDR2 FVKESK. A word on this clonotype: Its target is unknown.

These same data were also listed under a study on T cells in Graves' hyperthyroidism and ophthalmopathy.

The clonotype was recovered from a woman aged 25 to 45 with Graves disease. The chain combines TRBV14 with TRBJ1-1, with 8 bases that match TRBD1. Sequencing was performed on peripheral blood mononuclear cells (PBMCs), taken at new diagnosis, from a patient treated with antithyroid drugs. The CDR3 loop reads CASSRRQGSQEAFF. In DNA, the CDR3 is TGTGCCAGCAGCCGTAGACAGGGGAGTCAAGAAGCTTTCTTT.